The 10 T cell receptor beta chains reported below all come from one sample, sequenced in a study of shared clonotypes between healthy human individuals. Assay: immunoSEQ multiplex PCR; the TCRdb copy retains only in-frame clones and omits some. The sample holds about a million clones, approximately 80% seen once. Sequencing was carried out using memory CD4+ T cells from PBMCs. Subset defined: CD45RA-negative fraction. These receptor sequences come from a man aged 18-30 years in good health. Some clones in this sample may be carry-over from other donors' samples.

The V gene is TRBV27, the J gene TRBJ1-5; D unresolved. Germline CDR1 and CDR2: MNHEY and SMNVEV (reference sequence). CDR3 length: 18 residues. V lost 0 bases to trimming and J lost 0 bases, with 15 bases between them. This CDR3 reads CASSLSVPKAYSNQPQHF. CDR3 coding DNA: TGTGCCAGCAGTTTATCCGTCCCTAAGGCGTATAGCAATCAGCCCCAGCATTTT.

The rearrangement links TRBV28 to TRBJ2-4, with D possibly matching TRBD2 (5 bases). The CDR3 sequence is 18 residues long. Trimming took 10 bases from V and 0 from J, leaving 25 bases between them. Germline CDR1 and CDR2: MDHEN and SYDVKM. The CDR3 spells CAIGVRDRSLLAKNIQYF. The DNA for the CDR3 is TGTGCCATCGGGGTTCGAGACCGTTCCCTACTAGCCAAAAACATTCAGTACTTC.

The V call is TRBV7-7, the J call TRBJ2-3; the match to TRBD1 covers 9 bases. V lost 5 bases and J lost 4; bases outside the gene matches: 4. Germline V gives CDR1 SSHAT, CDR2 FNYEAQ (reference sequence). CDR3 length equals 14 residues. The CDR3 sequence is CASSGTGGSDTQYF. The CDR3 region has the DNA TGTGCCAGCAGCGGTACAGGGGGCTCAGATACGCAGTATTTT.

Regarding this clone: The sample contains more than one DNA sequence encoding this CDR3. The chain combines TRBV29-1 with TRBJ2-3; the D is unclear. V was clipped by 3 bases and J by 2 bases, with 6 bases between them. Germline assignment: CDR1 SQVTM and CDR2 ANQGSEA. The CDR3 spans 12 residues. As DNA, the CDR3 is TGCAGCGTTGACAGTTCCACAGATACGCAGTATTTT. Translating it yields CSVDSSTDTQYF.

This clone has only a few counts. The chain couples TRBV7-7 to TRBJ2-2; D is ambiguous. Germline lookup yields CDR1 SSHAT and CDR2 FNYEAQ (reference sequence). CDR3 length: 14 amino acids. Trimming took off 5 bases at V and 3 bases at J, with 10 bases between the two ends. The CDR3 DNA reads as TGTGCCAGCAGCCCCCAGATCGACACCGGGGAGCTGTTTTTT. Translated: CASSPQIDTGELFF.

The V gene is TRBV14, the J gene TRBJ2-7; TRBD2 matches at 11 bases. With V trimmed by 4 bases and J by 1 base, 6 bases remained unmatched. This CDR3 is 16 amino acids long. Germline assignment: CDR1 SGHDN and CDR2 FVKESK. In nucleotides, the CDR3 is TGTGCCAGCAGCCTGAGACTAGCGGGGAGGTCCTACGAGCAGTACTTC. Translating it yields CASSLRLAGRSYEQYF. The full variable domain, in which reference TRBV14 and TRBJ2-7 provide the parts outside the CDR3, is EAGVTQFPSHSVIEKGQTVTLRCDPISGHDNLYWYRRVMGKEIKFLLHFVKESKQDESGMPNNRFLAERTGGTYSTLKVQPAELEDSGVYFCASSLRLAGRSYEQYFGPGTRLTVT.

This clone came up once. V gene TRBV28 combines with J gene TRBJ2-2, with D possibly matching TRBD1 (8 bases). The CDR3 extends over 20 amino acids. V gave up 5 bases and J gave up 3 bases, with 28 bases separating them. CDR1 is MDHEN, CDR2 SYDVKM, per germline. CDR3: CASSTTGQASMGGYTGELFF. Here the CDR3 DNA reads TGTGCCAGCAGTACCACGGGACAGGCGTCGATGGGGGGGTACACCGGGGAGCTGTTTTTT.

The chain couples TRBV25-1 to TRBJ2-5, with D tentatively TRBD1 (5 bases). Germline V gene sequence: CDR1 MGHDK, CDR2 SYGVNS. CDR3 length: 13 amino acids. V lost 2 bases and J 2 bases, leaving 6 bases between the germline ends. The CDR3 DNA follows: TGTGCCAGCAGTGAAACAGGTCAAGAGACCCAGTACTTC. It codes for CASSETGQETQYF.

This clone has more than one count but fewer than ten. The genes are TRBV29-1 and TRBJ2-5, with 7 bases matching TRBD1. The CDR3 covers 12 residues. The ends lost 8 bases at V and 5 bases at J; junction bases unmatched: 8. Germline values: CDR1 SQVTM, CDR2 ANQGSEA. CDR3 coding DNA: TGCAGCACCGGACAGGTCGGCGAGACCCAGTACTTC. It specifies CSTGQVGETQYF.

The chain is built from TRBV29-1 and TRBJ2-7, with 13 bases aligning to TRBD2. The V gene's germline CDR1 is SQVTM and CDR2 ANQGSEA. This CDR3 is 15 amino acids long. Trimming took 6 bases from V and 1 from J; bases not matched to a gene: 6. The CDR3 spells CSVAPGLAGSYEQYF. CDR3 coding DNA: TGCAGCGTAGCCCCGGGACTAGCGGGGTCCTACGAGCAGTACTTC.